The 2 T cell receptor beta chains presented below share a single source sample, sequenced in a study of T cells in Graves' hyperthyroidism and ophthalmopathy. Amplification yielded TCR beta CDR3 regions, with RNA transcripts as the source. HTBI primers were employed in a first-round RT-PCR of the TCR CDR3. TCRdb called the multiplex PCR reads again in MiXCR, with one record for every CDR3 protein. The table shows over 250,000 distinct CDR3 sequences, with approximately 23% occurring only once. The sequencing input was blood. These receptor sequences come from a man under 40 with Graves' ophthalmopathy.

The gene calls are TRBV20-1 and TRBJ2-5; D unresolved. The germline V gene has CDR1 DFQATT and CDR2 SNEGSKA (reference sequence). This CDR3 comprises 14 residues. Trimming left V 0 bases short and J 5 bases short, with 13 bases between. CDR3 sequence reads: CSARDFITMETQYF. CDR3 coding DNA: TGCAGTGCTAGAGATTTCATTACGATGGAGACCCAGTACTTC.

This clonotype appeared a few times. Written as DNA, the CDR3 is TGTGCCAGCAGCTCCAGCCGGGGGACGAGCACAGATACGCAGTATTTT. This translates into CASSSSRGTSTDTQYF. V is TRBV13 and J is TRBJ2-3; a weak D match, TRBD2 (6 bases). Trimming pared 4 bases from V and 0 bases from J, leaving 14 bases between. Looked up from germline, CDR1 is PRHDT and CDR2 is FYEKMQ (reference sequence). This CDR3 comprises 16 residues.